The clone carrying this TCR beta chain appeared many times. One entry per CDR3 protein results from TCRdb running MiXCR on the reads. The table lists fewer than 250,000 distinct CDR3 sequences, around 26% of them singletons, with nearly 7.5% in the top ten. The data are from a study of kidney transplant recipient with SARS-CoV-2 infection. Deletions cut 3 bases from V and 4 bases from J, with 21 bases between. The CDR3 length is 17 residues. The germline V gene has CDR1 LGHNT and CDR2 FRNRAP. Source: a blood sample, taken at baseline and around day 120 from a kidney transplant recipient. The clonotype was recovered from a male patient younger than 45 who had COVID-19 and was a kidney transplant recipient. Some T cells may possibly be graft donor cells. V and J are TRBV12-5 and TRBJ1-2; D is possibly TRBD1 (5 bases). CDR3 protein: CASGLRFLQGKTYGYTF. CDR3 bases: TGTGCTAGTGGTTTACGATTTTTGCAGGGAAAGACCTATGGCTACACCTTC.